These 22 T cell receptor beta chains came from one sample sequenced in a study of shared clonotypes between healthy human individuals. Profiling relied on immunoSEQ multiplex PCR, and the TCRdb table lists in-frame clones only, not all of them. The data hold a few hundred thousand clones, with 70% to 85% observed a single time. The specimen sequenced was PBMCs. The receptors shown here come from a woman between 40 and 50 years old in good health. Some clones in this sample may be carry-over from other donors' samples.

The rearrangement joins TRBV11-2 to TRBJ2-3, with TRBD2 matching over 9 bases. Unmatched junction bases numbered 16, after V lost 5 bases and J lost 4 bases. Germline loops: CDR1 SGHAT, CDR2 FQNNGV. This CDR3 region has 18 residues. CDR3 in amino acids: CASSHGLAGKWLADTQYF. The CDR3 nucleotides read TGTGCCAGCAGCCATGGGCTAGCGGGAAAGTGGTTGGCAGATACGCAGTATTTT. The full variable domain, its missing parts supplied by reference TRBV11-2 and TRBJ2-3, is EAGVAQSPRYKIIEKRQSVAFWCNPISGHATLYWYQQILGQGPKLLIQFQNNGVVDDSQLPKDRFSAERLKGVDSTLKIQPAKLEDSAVYLCASSHGLAGKWLADTQYFGPGTRLTVL.

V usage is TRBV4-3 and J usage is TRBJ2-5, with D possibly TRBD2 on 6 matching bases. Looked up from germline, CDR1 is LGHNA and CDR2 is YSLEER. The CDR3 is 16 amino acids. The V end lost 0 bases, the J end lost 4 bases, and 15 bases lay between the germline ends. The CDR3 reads CASSQDGGSWGETQYF. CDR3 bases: TGCGCCAGCAGCCAAGATGGGGGGAGTTGGGGAGAGACCCAGTACTTC.

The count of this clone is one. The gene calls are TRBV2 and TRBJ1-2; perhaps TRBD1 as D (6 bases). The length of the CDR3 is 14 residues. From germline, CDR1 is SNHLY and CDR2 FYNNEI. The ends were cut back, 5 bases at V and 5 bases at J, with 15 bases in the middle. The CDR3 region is CASSPQGTQYGYTF. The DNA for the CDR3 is TGTGCCAGCAGTCCACAGGGTACGCAATATGGCTACACCTTC.

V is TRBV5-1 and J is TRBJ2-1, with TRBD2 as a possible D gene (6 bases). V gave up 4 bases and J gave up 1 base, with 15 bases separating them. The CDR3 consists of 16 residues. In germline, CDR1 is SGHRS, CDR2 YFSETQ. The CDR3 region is CASSPEGPTSYNEQFF. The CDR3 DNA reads TGCGCCAGCAGCCCGGAGGGGCCCACATCCTACAATGAGCAGTTCTTC.

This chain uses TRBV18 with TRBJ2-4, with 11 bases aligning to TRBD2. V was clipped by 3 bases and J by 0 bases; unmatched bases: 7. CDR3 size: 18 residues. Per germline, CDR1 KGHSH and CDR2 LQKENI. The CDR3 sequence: CASSPPGLAVIAKNIQYF. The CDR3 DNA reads TGTGCCAGCTCACCTCCGGGACTAGCGGTAATAGCCAAAAACATTCAGTACTTC. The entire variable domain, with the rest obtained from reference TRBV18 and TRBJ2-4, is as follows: NAGVMQNPRHLVRRRGQEARLRCSPMKGHSHVYWYRQLPEEGLKFMVYLQKENIIDESGMPKERFSAEFPKEGPSILRIQQVVRGDSAAYFCASSPPGLAVIAKNIQYFGAGTRLSVL.

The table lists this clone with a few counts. CDR3 in DNA: TGTGCCCATAGCGGGAGCACAGATACGCAGTATTTT. Its translation: CAHSGSTDTQYF. The chain is built from TRBV30 and TRBJ2-3, with 7 bases matching TRBD2. Unmatched junction bases numbered 2, after V lost 8 bases and J lost 0 bases. This CDR3 region has 12 residues. Germline V gene sequence: CDR1 GTSNPN, CDR2 SVGIG (reference sequence). Combining the CDR3 with reference TRBV30 and TRBJ2-3 gives the whole variable domain SQTIHQWPATLVQPVGSPLSLECTVEGTSNPNLYWYRQAAGRGLQLLFYSVGIGQISSEVPQNLSASRPQDRQFILSSKKLLLSDSGFYLCAHSGSTDTQYFGPGTRLTVL.

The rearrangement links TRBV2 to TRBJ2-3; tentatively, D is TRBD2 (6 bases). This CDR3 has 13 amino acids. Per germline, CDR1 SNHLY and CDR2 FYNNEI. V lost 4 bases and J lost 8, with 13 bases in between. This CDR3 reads CASSVAPSVTQYF. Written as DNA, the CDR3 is TGTGCCAGCAGTGTTGCCCCTAGCGTTACGCAGTATTTT.

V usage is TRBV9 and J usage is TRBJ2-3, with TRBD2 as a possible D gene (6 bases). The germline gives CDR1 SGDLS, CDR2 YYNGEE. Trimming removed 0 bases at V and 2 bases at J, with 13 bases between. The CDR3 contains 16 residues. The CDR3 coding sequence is TGTGCCAGCAGCGTAGGGAGGATAGCGGACACAGATACGCAGTATTTT. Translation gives CASSVGRIADTDTQYF. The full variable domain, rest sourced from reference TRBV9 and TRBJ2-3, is DSGVTQTPKHLITATGQRVTLRCSPRSGDLSVYWYQQSLDQGLQFLIQYYNGEERAKGNILERFSAQQFPDLHSELNLSSLELGDSALYFCASSVGRIADTDTQYFGPGTRLTVL.

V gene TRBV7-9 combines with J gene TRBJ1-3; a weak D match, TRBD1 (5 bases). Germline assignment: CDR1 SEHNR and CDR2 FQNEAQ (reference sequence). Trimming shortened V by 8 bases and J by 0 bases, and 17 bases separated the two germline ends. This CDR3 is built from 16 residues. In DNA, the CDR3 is TGTGCCAGCCACAATGGAGACAGAGGCTCTGGAAACACCATATATTTT. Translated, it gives CASHNGDRGSGNTIYF.

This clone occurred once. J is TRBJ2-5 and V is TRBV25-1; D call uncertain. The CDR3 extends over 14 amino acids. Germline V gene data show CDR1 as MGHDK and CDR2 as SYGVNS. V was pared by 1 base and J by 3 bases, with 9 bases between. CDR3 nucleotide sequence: TGTGCCAGCAGTGAATGGACGGCAAAAGAGACCCAGTACTTC. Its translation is CASSEWTAKETQYF.

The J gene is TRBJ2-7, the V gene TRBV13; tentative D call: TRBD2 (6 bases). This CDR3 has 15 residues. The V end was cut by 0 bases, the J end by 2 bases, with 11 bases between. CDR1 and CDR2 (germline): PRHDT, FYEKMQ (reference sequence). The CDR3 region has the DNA TGTGCCAGCAGCTTAGGGGTTAGCGGAGCCTACGAGCAGTACTTC. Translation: CASSLGVSGAYEQYF.

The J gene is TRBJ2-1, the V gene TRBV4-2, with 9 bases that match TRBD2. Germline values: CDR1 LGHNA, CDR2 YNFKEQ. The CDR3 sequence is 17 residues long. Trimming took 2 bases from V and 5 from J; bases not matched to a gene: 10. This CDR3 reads CASSQNLLGLADNEQFF. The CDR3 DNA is TGTGCCAGCAGCCAAAATTTACTGGGACTAGCCGACAATGAGCAGTTCTTC.

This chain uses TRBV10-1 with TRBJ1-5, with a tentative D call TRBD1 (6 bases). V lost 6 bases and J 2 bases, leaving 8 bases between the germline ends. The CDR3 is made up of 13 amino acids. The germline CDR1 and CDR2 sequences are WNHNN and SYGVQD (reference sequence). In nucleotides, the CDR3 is TGCGCCAGCAGACAGGGTGGCAATCAGCCCCAGCATTTT. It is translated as CASRQGGNQPQHF.

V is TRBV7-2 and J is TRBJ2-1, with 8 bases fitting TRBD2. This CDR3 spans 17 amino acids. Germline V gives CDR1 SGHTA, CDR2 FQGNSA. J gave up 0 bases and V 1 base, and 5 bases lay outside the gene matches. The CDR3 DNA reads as TGTGCCAGCAGCTTAGGTCGGGGGGGCGGCTCCTACAATGAGCAGTTCTTC. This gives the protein CASSLGRGGGSYNEQFF.

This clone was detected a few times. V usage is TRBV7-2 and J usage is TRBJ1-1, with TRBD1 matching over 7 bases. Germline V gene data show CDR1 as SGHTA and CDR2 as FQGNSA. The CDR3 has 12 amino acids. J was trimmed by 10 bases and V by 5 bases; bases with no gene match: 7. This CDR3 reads CASSPTQGGAFF. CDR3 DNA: TGTGCCAGCAGCCCTACCCAGGGGGGAGCTTTCTTT.

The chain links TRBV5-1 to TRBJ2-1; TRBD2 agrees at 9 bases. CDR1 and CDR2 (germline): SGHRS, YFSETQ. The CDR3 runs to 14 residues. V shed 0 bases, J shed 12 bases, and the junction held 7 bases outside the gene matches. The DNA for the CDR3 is TGCGCCAGCAGCTTGGGGCTAGCGGGGCGAACGCAGTTCTTC. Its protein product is CASSLGLAGRTQFF.

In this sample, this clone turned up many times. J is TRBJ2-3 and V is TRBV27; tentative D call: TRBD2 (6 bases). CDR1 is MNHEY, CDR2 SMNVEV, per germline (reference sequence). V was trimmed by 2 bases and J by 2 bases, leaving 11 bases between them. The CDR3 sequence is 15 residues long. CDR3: CASSLVSGTTDTQYF. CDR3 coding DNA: TGTGCCAGCAGTTTAGTTAGCGGCACCACAGATACGCAGTATTTT.

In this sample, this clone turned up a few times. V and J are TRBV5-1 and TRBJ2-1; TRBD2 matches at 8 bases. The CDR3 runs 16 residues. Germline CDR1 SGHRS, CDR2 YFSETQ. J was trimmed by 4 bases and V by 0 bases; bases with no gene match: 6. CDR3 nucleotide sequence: TGCGCCAGCAGCTTGGCCGGGACTAGATCTTACAATGAGCAGTTCTTC. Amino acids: CASSLAGTRSYNEQFF.

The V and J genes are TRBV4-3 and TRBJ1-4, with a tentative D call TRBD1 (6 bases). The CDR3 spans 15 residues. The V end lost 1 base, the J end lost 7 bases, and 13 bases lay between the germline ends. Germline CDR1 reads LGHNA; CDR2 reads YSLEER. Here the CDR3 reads CASSQVQGRSEKLFF. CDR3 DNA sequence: TGCGCCAGCAGCCAAGTCCAGGGGCGTAGTGAAAAACTGTTTTTT.

The CDR3: CASSFHTASGANVLTF. The CDR3 DNA reads as TGTGCCAGCAGTTTCCATACAGCTTCTGGGGCCAACGTCCTGACTTTC. The rearrangement links TRBV27 to TRBJ2-6; D not resolved. With 3 bases removed from V and 1 base from J, the gap between germline ends came to 10 bases. The CDR3 loop spans 16 amino acids. Germline lookup yields CDR1 MNHEY and CDR2 SMNVEV (reference sequence).

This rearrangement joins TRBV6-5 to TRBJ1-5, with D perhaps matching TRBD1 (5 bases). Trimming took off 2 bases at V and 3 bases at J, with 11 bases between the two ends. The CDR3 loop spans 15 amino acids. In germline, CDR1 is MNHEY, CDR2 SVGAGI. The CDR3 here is CASSYGGGHNQPQHF. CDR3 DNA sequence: TGTGCCAGCAGTTACGGGGGTGGGCACAATCAGCCCCAGCATTTT.

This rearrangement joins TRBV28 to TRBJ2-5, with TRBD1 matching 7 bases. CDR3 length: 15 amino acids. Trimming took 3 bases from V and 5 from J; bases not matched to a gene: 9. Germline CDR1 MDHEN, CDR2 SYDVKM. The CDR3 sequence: CASSFLAGGYETQYF. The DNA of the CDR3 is TGTGCCAGCAGTTTTCTGGCAGGGGGTTATGAGACCCAGTACTTC.